The T cell receptor beta chain described here comes from a study of shared clonotypes between healthy human individuals. Study-level background: Per donor, CD8 memory used one plate, CD8 naive used two, CD4 memory used three and CD4 naive used three.

This CDR3 region has 15 residues. In germline, CDR1 is WNHNN, CDR2 SYGVQD (reference sequence). V trimming: 2 bases; J trimming: 8 bases; junction bases outside the gene matches: 4. As for this clone: Its antigen is undetermined.

Study results and limitations: Approximately 5.4% of naive CD4 clonotypes were common to a few donors.

Investigators spread the genomic DNA of each subset evenly over several immunoSEQ plates. In the original analysis: ImmunoSEQ junction-only sequences lacked quality scores, so their filtering differed. Here immunoSEQ multiplex PCR was the method, and the copy in TCRdb shows in-frame clones only, minus some. V and J calls and clone size are given by that table; D and trimming were obtained from the DNA. The profile shows roughly 2,300,000 clones, around 90% of them singletons. The chain recombines TRBV10-1 with TRBJ2-3; 13 bases are a match to TRBD2. Sequences were obtained from naive CD4+ T cells from PBMCs. The subset is: CD45RA+ positively selected. This clonotype was sampled from a man between 18 and 29 years old in good health. Some clones in this sample may be carry-over from other donors' samples. The CDR3 sequence: CASSEGGLAGSTQYF. The DNA of the CDR3 is TGCGCCAGCAGTGAGGGGGGACTAGCGGGATCTACGCAGTATTTT.